This T cell receptor beta chain was found in a study of blood T cells in healthy people across ages (dated by TCRdb to 2013 to 2016). Regarding the research as a whole: In model experiments, roughly one uniquely barcoded TCR beta cDNA molecule per two T cells was captured by template switching. To track age-related changes in TCR beta repertoire diversity, the study relied on deep sequencing normalized with unique cDNA molecular identifiers. Four age groups were formed from the donors: young (average about 17 years), middle-aged (less than 40), aged (approximately 60) and long-lived (about 80). Two additional independent replicas of 1 million unique cDNA reads from the same blood draw were analyzed for two donors (one aged 18 to 30 and one aged 80 or older). Donors of different ages were randomly distributed across sequencing lanes to avoid experimental bias.

The donors were some 39 Caucasian individuals from Russia, aged roughly 6 to 100 years, who were systemically healthy. Around 10 milliliters of peripheral blood were collected from each donor into EDTA-treated Vacutainer tubes. Ficoll-Paque density-gradient centrifugation was used to isolate PBMCs, with at least 7 million obtained per sample. Trizol reagent was used to extract total RNA from PBMCs, with at least 6 micrograms per sample. For every donor, flow cytometry on a PBMC aliquot measured the percentage of naive CD45RAhigh/CD27high T cells. General findings and caveats noted by the study authors: A strong correlation was found between observed TCR beta diversity and the percentage of naive T cells measured by flow cytometry. Total diversity estimates from one million sequenced T cells were considered lower bounds and underestimates. As age increased, observed TCR beta diversity per million T cells dropped in a roughly linear way, and a significant reduction was already evident by age around 41. Because profiling used bulk unsorted PBMCs, naive and antigen-experienced compartments could not be compared conclusively. Because donor CMV infection status was unknown, age-related changes in expanded clonotypes were potentially confounded. Compared with the aged group, the long-lived group had more naive CD4+ T cells, fewer expanded clones and increased TCR diversity, suggesting age selection.

With regard to this clonotype: There is no known antigen for this receptor. Base qualities are not provided; no much larger clone lies one nucleotide away.

V is trimmed back by 9 bases and J by 6 bases, and the junction contains 8 bases that no gene match accounts for. CDR3 length: 13 amino acids, cysteine to phenylalanine. CDR3 DNA is the only sequence kept; it has 39 bases, read in frame from the first base. Looking up the germline V gene (reference sequence) yields CDR1 LNHNV and CDR2 YYDKDF. Preparation of the library involved 5' RACE. A second PCR of about 7 to 12 cycles was run with a J-beta primer mix and a sample-barcoded 5' primer. Each TCR beta cDNA molecule received a unique molecular identifier from a template-switch 5' adaptor carrying 12 random nucleotides. At least 2.5 million CDR3-containing paired-end reads were obtained from each sample. First-strand cDNA synthesis was performed from all RNA using the Mint cDNA synthesis kit, with priming by a TRBC-specific oligonucleotide. After uracil-DNA glycosylase treatment, a first 18-cycle PCR used universal primers M1SS and BC2_uni_R on all cDNA. The paper's processing steps were these. Each sample was normalized by randomly selecting 1 million high-quality reads, each carrying a distinct molecular identifier. Instead of being binned into consensus sequences, reads with shared molecular identifiers were discarded. MiTCR, run with a Q25 quality threshold and the strictest error-elimination algorithm, handled CDR3 identification, clonotype clustering and error correction. Lower-bound total TCR beta diversity was estimated with a nonparametric unseen species model using Euler transformation. TCRdb passed the public sequencing reads through fastp at Q25 and MiXCR, retaining productive beta sequences. CDR3 protein duplicates are merged, each entry listing the most common genes and DNA. The V and J calls here are based on TCRdb, not the publication. The sample profile shows 1.5 million to 2 million distinct CDR3 sequences; about 39% of them were found once. 20% to 25% of the sample rests with the top ten.

The specimen was blood. The chain couples TRBV15 to TRBJ1-5; 7 of the junction bases match TRBD1. The sequence was collected from a human donor in good health. This receptor carries the CDR3 CATKGAMGQPQHF. Read as DNA, the sequence is TGTGCCACAAAGGGGGCAATGGGTCAGCCCCAGCATTTT.